Shown below are 18 T cell receptor beta chains from a single sample sequenced in a study of shared clonotypes between healthy human individuals. The data were produced by immunoSEQ multiplex PCR, yet TCRdb's version contains in-frame clones alone and is incomplete. The sample consists of a few million clones, around nine tenths of them appearing once. The sequenced sample consisted of naive CD4+ T cells sorted from blood. The subset denotes: CD45RA+ positively selected. These receptors originate from a man aged 18 to 35 in good health.

In regard to this clone: The same CDR3 is also encoded by other DNA sequences in this sample. The chain links TRBV6-6 to TRBJ1-1; 7 nucleotides align to TRBD1. Trimming cost V 0 bases and J 5 bases; bases outside gene matches: 0. CDR1 and CDR2 (germline): MNHNY, SVGAGI (reference sequence). The CDR3 covers 13 residues. The CDR3 sequence: CASSYSTGTEAFF. The DNA of the CDR3 is TGTGCCAGCAGTTACTCGACAGGGACTGAAGCTTTCTTT.

The chain couples TRBV4-3 to TRBJ1-2; no clear D. The CDR3 has 12 amino acids. With 2 bases removed from V and 8 bases from J, the gap between germline ends came to 9 bases. Germline V gives CDR1 LGHNA, CDR2 YSLEER. DNA of the CDR3: TGCGCCAGCAGCCAACCCCCGGGCGGCTACACCTTC. This encodes CASSQPPGGYTF.

V is TRBV27 and J is TRBJ2-3; 8 bases line up with TRBD1. The CDR3 loop spans 17 amino acids. Germline assignment: CDR1 MNHEY and CDR2 SMNVEV (reference sequence). Trimming cost V 4 bases and J 6 bases; bases outside gene matches: 15. The CDR3 here is CASSSRARRTGIDTQYF. CDR3 nucleotides: TGTGCCAGCAGTTCACGAGCCCGCCGGACAGGGATCGATACGCAGTATTTT.

The V gene is TRBV6-1, the J gene TRBJ1-3; 7 bases align to TRBD1. Germline CDR1 is MNHNS and CDR2 is SASEGT. V shed 3 bases, J shed 1 base, and the junction held 9 bases outside the gene matches. The CDR3 is made up of 17 amino acids. The DNA of the CDR3 is TGTGCCAGCAGTGATAGACAGGGTCCGGTATCTGGAAACACCATATATTTT. Residues: CASSDRQGPVSGNTIYF.

Turning to this clone: Other DNA sequences from this sample encode an identical CDR3 as well. The chain carries TRBV10-3 and TRBJ1-5, with TRBD1 as a possible D gene (5 bases). The germline V and J ends were trimmed by 3 bases and 1 base, with 10 bases remaining between them. The germline V gene encodes CDR1 ENHRY and CDR2 SYGVKD. The CDR3 sequence is 15 residues long. This chain's CDR3 is CAISDGRESNQPQHF. The CDR3 DNA follows: TGTGCCATCAGTGACGGCAGGGAAAGCAATCAGCCCCAGCATTTT.

This chain links TRBV7-6 with TRBJ1-6; no clear D. The CDR3 is 16 residues long. CDR1 is SGHVS and CDR2 is FNYEAQ in the germline V gene. Trimming cost V 3 bases and J 0 bases, with 9 bases left between them. The CDR3 loop is CASSLAAGSYNSPLHF. In DNA form, the CDR3 reads TGTGCCAGCAGCTTGGCGGCAGGCTCCTATAATTCACCCCTCCACTTT.

CDR3 residues: CAIPSASSGNTIYF. The CDR3, as DNA: TGTGCCATCCCGTCAGCTAGCTCTGGAAACACCATATATTTT. V is TRBV6-1 and J is TRBJ1-3; D gene unclear. This CDR3 contains 14 residues. The germline V gene encodes CDR1 MNHNS and CDR2 SASEGT. Trimming stripped 10 bases from V and 0 bases from J, with 13 bases between.

The genes are TRBV7-3 and TRBJ2-2; 9 bases align to TRBD1. Germline V gives CDR1 SGHTA, CDR2 FQGTGA. The J segment lost 3 bases and the V segment lost 4 bases, leaving 3 bases of the junction unmatched. This CDR3 has 15 amino acids. CDR3: CASSSTGGDTGELFF. In nucleotides, the CDR3 is TGTGCCAGCAGCTCCACAGGGGGCGACACCGGGGAGCTGTTTTTT.

CDR3: CASRPRHDTTDTQYF. CDR3 nucleotides: TGTGCCAGCAGACCTAGACACGACACCACAGATACGCAGTATTTT. The chain is built from TRBV6-5 and TRBJ2-3; D is undetermined. V was cut by 6 bases and J by 2 bases, with 15 bases left in between. The germline gives CDR1 MNHEY, CDR2 SVGAGI. The length of the CDR3 is 15 residues.

The V call is TRBV11-1, the J call TRBJ2-2; 8 bases fit TRBD1. The V gene's germline CDR1 is SGHAT and CDR2 FQDESV (reference sequence). The CDR3 runs 15 residues. The V and J ends lost 6 bases and 1 base, in that order; junction bases with no gene match: 4. The CDR3 loop reads CASSSDRGNTGELFF. Here the CDR3 DNA reads TGTGCCAGCAGTTCTGACAGGGGGAACACCGGGGAGCTGTTTTTT.

The chain uses TRBV7-2 and TRBJ2-3; D remains unclear. Trimming stripped 7 bases from V and 0 bases from J, with 11 bases between. The CDR3 is made up of 14 amino acids. Germline V gene lookup returns CDR1 SGHTA and CDR2 FQGNSA. In nucleotides, the CDR3 is TGTGCCAGCACCCCCCAGATGAGCACAGATACGCAGTATTTT. It codes for CASTPQMSTDTQYF.

The chain is built from TRBV9 and TRBJ2-7; 8 bases map to TRBD1. V lost 5 bases to trimming and J lost 1 base; unmatched junction nucleotides: 8. Germline loops: CDR1 SGDLS, CDR2 YYNGEE. The CDR3 is 15 amino acids. CDR3 sequence: CASSRTGPFSYEQYF. CDR3 in DNA: TGTGCCAGCAGTAGGACAGGGCCTTTTTCCTACGAGCAGTACTTC.

The V and J genes are TRBV7-9 and TRBJ2-6; D is possibly TRBD1 (6 bases). This CDR3 is 18 amino acids long. Deletions cut 6 bases from V and 0 bases from J, with 18 bases between. Germline CDR1 reads SEHNR; CDR2 reads FQNEAQ (reference sequence). The CDR3 is CASRRGGNLGSGANVLTF. In DNA, the CDR3 is TGTGCCAGCAGGAGAGGGGGAAATCTAGGCTCTGGGGCCAACGTCCTGACTTTC.

V and J are TRBV4-1 and TRBJ2-7; the match to TRBD2 covers 11 bases. This CDR3 has 15 amino acids. J gave up 7 bases and V 4 bases, and 9 bases lay outside the gene matches. Germline CDR1 is MGHRA and CDR2 is YSYEKL. CDR3 protein: CASSPTSGTYEEQYF. DNA of the CDR3: TGCGCCAGCAGCCCGACTAGCGGGACCTACGAAGAGCAGTACTTC.

The chain links TRBV6-1 to TRBJ2-2; D may be TRBD2 (5 bases). Germline V gene lookup returns CDR1 MNHNS and CDR2 SASEGT. The ends were cut back, 5 bases at V and 1 base at J, with 11 bases in the middle. The CDR3 sequence is 15 residues long. The CDR3 region has the DNA TGTGCCAGCAGTCCTGGAGGCCTGAACACCGGGGAGCTGTTTTTT. This encodes CASSPGGLNTGELFF.

For the CDR3, the DNA is TGTGCCAGCTCAGAGGGACAGGGGTTCTACAATGAGCAGTTCTTC. It translates to CASSEGQGFYNEQFF. The J gene is TRBJ2-1, the V gene TRBV18, with 10 bases lining up with TRBD1. Trimming took 5 bases from V and 3 from J; bases not matched to a gene: 4. This CDR3 is 15 amino acids long. The germline V gene encodes CDR1 KGHSH and CDR2 LQKENI.

In its sample, this clone was seen a few times. This chain uses TRBV15 with TRBJ2-7, with 7 positions matching TRBD2. Germline CDR1 reads LNHNV; CDR2 reads YYDKDF (reference sequence). V was clipped by 5 bases and J by 0 bases; unmatched bases: 4. The CDR3 sequence is 14 residues long. CDR3 loop: CATSDGGSSYEQYF. CDR3 nucleotides: TGTGCCACCAGCGACGGCGGGAGCTCCTACGAGCAGTACTTC.

This clone was counted a single time. V usage is TRBV2 and J usage is TRBJ2-2; 10 nucleotides agree with TRBD2. Germline lookup yields CDR1 SNHLY and CDR2 FYNNEI. The CDR3 has 16 amino acids. V lost 4 bases and J lost 1; bases outside the gene matches: 3. CDR3 nucleotide sequence: TGTGCCAGCAGTGCTTCTAGCGGGAGGAACACCGGGGAGCTGTTTTTT. As protein: CASSASSGRNTGELFF.